Below are 9 T cell receptor beta chains sequenced from a single sample in a study of breast tumors, draining lymph nodes, adjacent tissues. MiXCR, applied by TCRdb to the multiplex PCR reads, yields one record per CDR3 protein. The repertoire has about 180,000 distinct CDR3 sequences, around a third of them found once; the top ten carry about 4.1%. Breast cancer patients provided tissue from their axillary draining lymph nodes. Sequences were obtained from axillary lymph node tissue. The receptor source for this set is a female donor with breast cancer. Some clones in this sample may be carry-over from other donors' samples.

This clonotype was recorded at least ten times. Given a much more abundant clone one base away, this may be a read error. J is TRBJ1-6 and V is TRBV9; D not certain. This CDR3 is built from 15 residues. The germline gives CDR1 SGDLS, CDR2 YYNGEE. The CDR3 DNA sequence: TGTGCCAGCAGCGTAGATCCAGCCCAGAATTCACCCCCCCACTTT. Residues: CASSVDPAQNSPPHF. Full variable domain (remainder filled in from reference TRBV9 and TRBJ1-6): DSGVTQTPKHLITATGQRVTLRCSPRSGDLSVYWYQQSLDQGLQFLIQYYNGEERAKGNILERFSAQQFPDLHSELNLSSLELGDSALYFCASSVDPAQNSPPHFGNGTRLTVT.

This clonotype was seen only once. No conserved phenylalanine or tryptophan is present at the end of the CDR3, so a read error is the likely explanation. Because the CDR3's place on the DNA is in doubt, the DNA is left out and the CDR3 is given as listed by TCRdb. The V call is TRBV9, the J call TRBJ2-5; TRBD2 is the table's D call and was not checked against the DNA. The CDR3 totals 14 residues, both ends included. Germline CDR1 is SGDLS and CDR2 is YYNGEE. The CDR3 loop reads CASSPRDWQETQSL.

The V and J genes are TRBV2 and TRBJ2-3, with D hard to call. Germline-derived CDR1 and CDR2 are SNHLY and FYNNEI. The V gene lost 8 bases and the J gene lost 1 base, with 13 bases spanning the gap. CDR3 size: 14 residues. As DNA, the CDR3 is TGTGCCAGCTTAGTCAGCCTCCGCACAGATACGCAGTATTTT. Translating it yields CASLVSLRTDTQYF.

The rearrangement uses TRBV27 and TRBJ2-7; 11 bases are a match to TRBD1. J gave up 6 bases and V 5 bases, and 9 bases lay outside the gene matches. The CDR3 consists of 15 residues. Germline V lookup: CDR1 MNHEY, CDR2 SMNVEV (reference sequence). CDR3 DNA: TGTGCCAGCAGTAGGGGACAGGGGGGGGTATGCGAGCAGTACTTC. Its protein product is CASSRGQGGVCEQYF.

This clonotype was picked up many times. The chain recombines TRBV16 with TRBJ1-5; 10 bases line up with TRBD1. CDR3 length: 16 amino acids. V lost 4 bases and J lost 6; bases outside the gene matches: 9. Germline loops: CDR1 KGHSY, CDR2 FQNENV. This chain's CDR3 is CASSRRQGALTQPQHF. In nucleotides, the CDR3 is TGTGCCAGCAGCCGACGACAGGGGGCATTGACTCAGCCCCAGCATTTT.

This clonotype was recorded at least ten times. CDR3 DNA sequence: TGCGCCAGCAGCCAAGAGAGTGGGTACAAAAGCAATCAGCCCCAGCATTTT. As protein: CASSQESGYKSNQPQHF. The V call is TRBV4-3, the J call TRBJ1-5; D is unresolved. Germline V gene sequence: CDR1 LGHNA, CDR2 YSLEER. The CDR3 has 17 amino acids. Deletions cut 0 bases from V and 1 base from J, with 13 bases between.

Regarding this clonotype: This sequence may be a read error, since a much larger clone differs from it by one base. The rearrangement joins TRBV5-1 to TRBJ2-7; a weak D match, TRBD2 (5 bases). This CDR3 comprises 13 residues. CDR1 and CDR2 (germline): SGHRS, YFSETQ. CDR3 sequence reads: CASSLVSGYDQYF. The CDR3 DNA sequence: TGCGCCAGCAGCTTGGTGAGCGGCTACGACCAGTACTTC.

A note on this clonotype: A much larger clone lies one base from this, so it may be a read error. The gene calls are TRBV5-4 and TRBJ2-7; no firm D call. The V gene's germline CDR1 is SGHNT and CDR2 YYREEE (reference sequence). This CDR3 has 15 amino acids. With 3 bases removed from V and 1 base from J, the gap between germline ends came to 14 bases. The CDR3 loop is CASSSDPARSYEQYF. The CDR3 coding sequence is TGTGCCAGCAGCTCGGACCCCGCGAGGTCCTACGAGCAGTACTTC.

At least ten counts were recorded for this clonotype. This chain links TRBV28 with TRBJ2-5, with TRBD2 matching 8 bases. The germline V gene encodes CDR1 MDHEN and CDR2 SYDVKM. This CDR3 comprises 16 residues. J lost 5 bases, V lost 3 bases, and 11 bases had no gene match. The CDR3, as DNA: TGTGCCAGCAGTTTTCGGGCGGAGGGCGGGAGGGAGACCCAGTACTTC. It is translated as CASSFRAEGGRETQYF.